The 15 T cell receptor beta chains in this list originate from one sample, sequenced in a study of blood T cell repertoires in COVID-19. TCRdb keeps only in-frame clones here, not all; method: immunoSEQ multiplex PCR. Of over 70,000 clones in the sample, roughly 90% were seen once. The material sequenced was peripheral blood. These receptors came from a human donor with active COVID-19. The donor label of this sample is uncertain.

The CDR3 spells CASSLGGATGELFF. In DNA, the CDR3 is TGTGCCAGCAGCTTAGGTGGGGCCACCGGGGAGCTGTTTTTT. V usage is TRBV11-3 and J usage is TRBJ2-2; D might be TRBD1 (5 bases). Per the germline V gene, CDR1 is SGHNT and CDR2 is YENEEA. The CDR3 has 14 amino acids. With 1 base removed from V and 4 bases from J, the gap between germline ends came to 7 bases.

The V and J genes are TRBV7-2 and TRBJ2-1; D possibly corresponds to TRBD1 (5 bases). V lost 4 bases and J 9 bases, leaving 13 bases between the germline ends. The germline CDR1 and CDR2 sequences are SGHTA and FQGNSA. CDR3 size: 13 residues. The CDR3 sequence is CASSYGGAGEQFF. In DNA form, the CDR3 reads TGTGCCAGCAGCTACGGTGGGGCCGGTGAGCAGTTCTTC.

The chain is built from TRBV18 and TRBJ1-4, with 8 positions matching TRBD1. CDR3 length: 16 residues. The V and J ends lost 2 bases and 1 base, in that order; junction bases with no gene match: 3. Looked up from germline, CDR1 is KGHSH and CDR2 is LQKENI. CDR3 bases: TGTGCCAGCTCACCAGCACAGGGGGTAACTAATGAAAAACTGTTTTTT. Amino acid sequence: CASSPAQGVTNEKLFF.

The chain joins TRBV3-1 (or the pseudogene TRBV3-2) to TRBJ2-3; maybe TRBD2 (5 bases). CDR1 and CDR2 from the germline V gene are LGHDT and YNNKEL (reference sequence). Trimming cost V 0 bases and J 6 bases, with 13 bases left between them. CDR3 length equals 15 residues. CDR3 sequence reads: CASSQDRASSDTQYF. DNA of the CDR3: TGTGCCAGCAGCCAAGATCGGGCTAGCTCGGATACGCAGTATTTT.

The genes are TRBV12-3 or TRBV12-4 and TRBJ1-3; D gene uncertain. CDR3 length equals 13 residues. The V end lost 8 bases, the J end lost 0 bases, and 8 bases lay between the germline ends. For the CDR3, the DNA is TGTGCCAGCGGGCGTGGCTCTGGAAACACCATATATTTT. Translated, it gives CASGRGSGNTIYF.

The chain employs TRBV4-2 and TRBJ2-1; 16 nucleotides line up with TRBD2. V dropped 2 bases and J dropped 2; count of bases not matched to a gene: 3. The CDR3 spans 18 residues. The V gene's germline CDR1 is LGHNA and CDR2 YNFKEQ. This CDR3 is CASSQLGTSGGAYNEQFF. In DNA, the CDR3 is TGTGCCAGCAGCCAACTCGGGACTAGCGGGGGGGCCTACAATGAGCAGTTCTTC.

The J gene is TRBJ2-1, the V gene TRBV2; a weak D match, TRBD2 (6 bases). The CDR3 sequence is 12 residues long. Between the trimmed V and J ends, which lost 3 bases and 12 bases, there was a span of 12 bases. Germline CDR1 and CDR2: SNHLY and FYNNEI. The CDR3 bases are TGTGCCAGCAGTGATACTAGCTGGGTGCAGTTCTTC. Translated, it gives CASSDTSWVQFF. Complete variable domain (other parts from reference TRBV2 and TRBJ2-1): EPEVTQTPSHQVTQMGQEVILRCVPISNHLYFYWYRQILGQKVEFLVSFYNNEISEKSEIFDDQFSVERPDGSNFTLKIRSTKLEDSAMYFCASSDTSWVQFFGPGTRLTVL.

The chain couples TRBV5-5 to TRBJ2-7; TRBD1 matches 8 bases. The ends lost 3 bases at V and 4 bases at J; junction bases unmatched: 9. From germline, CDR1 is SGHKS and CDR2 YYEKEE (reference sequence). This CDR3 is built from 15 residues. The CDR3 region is CASSSHDRGGYEQYF. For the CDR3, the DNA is TGTGCCAGCAGCTCCCACGACAGGGGAGGTTACGAGCAGTACTTC.

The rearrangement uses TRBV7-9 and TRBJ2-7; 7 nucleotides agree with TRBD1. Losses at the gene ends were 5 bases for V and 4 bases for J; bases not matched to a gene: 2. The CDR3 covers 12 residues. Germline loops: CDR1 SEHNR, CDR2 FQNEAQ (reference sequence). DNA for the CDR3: TGTGCCAGCAGCCCGACAGGGTACGAGCAGTACTTC. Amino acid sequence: CASSPTGYEQYF. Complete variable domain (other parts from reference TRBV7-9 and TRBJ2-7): DTGVSQNPRHKITKRGQNVTFRCDPISEHNRLYWYRQTLGQGPEFLTYFQNEAQLEKSRLLSDRFSAERPKGSFSTLEIQRTEQGDSAMYLCASSPTGYEQYFGPGTRLTVT.

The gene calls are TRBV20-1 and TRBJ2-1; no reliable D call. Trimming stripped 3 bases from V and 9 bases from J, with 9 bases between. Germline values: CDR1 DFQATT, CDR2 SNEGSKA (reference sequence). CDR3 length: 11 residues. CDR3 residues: CSARGLGEQFF. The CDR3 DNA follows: TGCAGTGCTAGGGGTCTAGGTGAGCAGTTCTTC.

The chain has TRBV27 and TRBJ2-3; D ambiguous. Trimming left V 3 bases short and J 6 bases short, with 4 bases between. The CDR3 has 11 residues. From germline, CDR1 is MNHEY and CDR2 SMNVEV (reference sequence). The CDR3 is CASSFSDTQYF. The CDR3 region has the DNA TGTGCCAGCAGTTTTTCTGATACGCAGTATTTT.

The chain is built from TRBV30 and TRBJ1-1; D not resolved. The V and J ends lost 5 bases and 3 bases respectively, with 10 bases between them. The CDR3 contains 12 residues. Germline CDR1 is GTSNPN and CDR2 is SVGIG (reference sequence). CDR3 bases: TGTGCCTGGCACGGGAGCGACACTGAAGCTTTCTTT. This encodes CAWHGSDTEAFF.

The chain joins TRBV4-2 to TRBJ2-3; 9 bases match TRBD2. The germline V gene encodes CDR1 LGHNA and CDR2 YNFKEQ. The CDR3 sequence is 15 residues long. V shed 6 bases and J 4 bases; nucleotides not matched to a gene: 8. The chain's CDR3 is CASRAQRGAADTQYF. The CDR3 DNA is TGTGCCAGCAGGGCCCAGCGGGGGGCCGCAGATACGCAGTATTTT.

The CDR3 DNA reads as TGTGCCAGCAGTTACTCGAGTCCCGGACCCGAGGGAACCCAGTACTTC. Its translation: CASSYSSPGPEGTQYF. The chain combines TRBV6-6 with TRBJ2-5; the D gene is possibly TRBD2 (5 bases). CDR1 is MNHNY, CDR2 SVGAGI, per germline (reference sequence). The length of the CDR3 is 16 residues. V lost 0 bases, J lost 8 bases, and 19 bases lay in between.

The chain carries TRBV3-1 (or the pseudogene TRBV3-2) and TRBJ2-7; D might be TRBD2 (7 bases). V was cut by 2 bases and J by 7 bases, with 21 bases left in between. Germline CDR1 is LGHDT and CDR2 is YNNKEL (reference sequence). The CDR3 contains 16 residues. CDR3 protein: CASSQQSPSEGGEQYF. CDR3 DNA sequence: TGTGCCAGCAGCCAACAATCCCCGAGCGAGGGGGGGGAGCAGTACTTC.